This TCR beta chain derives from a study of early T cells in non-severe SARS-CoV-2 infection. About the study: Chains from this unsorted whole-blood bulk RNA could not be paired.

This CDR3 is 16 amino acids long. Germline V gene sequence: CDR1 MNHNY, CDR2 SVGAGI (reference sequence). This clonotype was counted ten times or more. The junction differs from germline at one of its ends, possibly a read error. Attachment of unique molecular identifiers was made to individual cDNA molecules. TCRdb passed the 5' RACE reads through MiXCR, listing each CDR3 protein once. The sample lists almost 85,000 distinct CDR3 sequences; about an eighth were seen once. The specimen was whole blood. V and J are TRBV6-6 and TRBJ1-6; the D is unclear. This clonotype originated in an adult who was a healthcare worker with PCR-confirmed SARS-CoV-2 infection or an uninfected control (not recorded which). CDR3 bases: TGTGCCAGCAGTTTGGACGGGTCCTCCTATAATTCACCCCTCCATTTT. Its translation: CASSLDGSSYNSPLHF.